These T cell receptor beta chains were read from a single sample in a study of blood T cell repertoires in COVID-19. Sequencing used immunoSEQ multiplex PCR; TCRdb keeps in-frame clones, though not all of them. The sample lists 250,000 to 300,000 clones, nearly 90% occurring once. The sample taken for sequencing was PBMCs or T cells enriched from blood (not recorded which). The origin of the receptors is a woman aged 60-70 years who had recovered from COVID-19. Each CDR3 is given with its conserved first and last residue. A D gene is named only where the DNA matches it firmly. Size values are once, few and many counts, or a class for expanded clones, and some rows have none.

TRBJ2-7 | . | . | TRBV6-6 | CASSYSTGGSKHEQYF | TGTGCCAGCAGTTACTCGACGGGTGGGAGTAAACACGAGCAGTACTTC
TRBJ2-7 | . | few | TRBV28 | CASRRGSYEQYF | TGTGCCAGCCGGCGGGGCTCCTACGAGCAGTACTTC
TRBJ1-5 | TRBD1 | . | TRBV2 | CASSDRDSTYSNQPQHF | TGTGCCAGCAGTGACAGGGACAGCACCTATAGCAATCAGCCCCAGCATTTT
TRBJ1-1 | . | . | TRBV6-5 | CASSYSRLQGEAFF | TGTGCCAGCAGTTACTCCCGACTTCAGGGGGAAGCTTTCTTT
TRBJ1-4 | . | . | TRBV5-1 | CASSSTGDWEKLFF | TGCGCCAGCAGCTCGACAGGCGACTGGGAAAAACTGTTTTTT
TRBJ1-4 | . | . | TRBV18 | CASSPSNEKLFF | TGTGCCAGCTCCCCGTCTAATGAAAAACTGTTTTTT
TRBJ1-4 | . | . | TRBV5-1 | CASSFDGNEKLFF | TGCGCCAGCAGCTTTGACGGGAATGAAAAACTGTTTTTT
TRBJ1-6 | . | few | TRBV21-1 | CASSKGGINSPLHF | TGTGCCAGCAGCAAGGGGGGGATTAATTCACCCCTCCACTTT
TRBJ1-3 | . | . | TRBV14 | CASSLRLYSQGNTIYF | TGTGCCAGCAGCCTCAGGTTATACTCCCAGGGAAACACCATATATTTT
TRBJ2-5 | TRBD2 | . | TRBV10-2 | CASRGPSGGQETQYF | TGCGCCAGCAGAGGCCCTAGCGGGGGACAAGAGACCCAGTACTTC
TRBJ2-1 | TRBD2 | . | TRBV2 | CASSALGLAADNEQFF | TGTGCCAGCAGCGCGTTGGGACTAGCGGCAGACAATGAGCAGTTCTTC
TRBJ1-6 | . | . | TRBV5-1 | CASSFGQTDAVPLHF | TGCGCCAGCAGCTTCGGCCAGACTGATGCGGTACCCCTCCACTTT
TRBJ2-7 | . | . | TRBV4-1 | CASSYTGYEQYF | TGCGCCAGCAGCTATACTGGCTACGAGCAGTACTTC
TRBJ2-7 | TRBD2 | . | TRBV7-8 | CASSPQPSGGEQYF | TGTGCCAGCAGCCCACAGCCCTCGGGGGGAGAGCAGTACTTC
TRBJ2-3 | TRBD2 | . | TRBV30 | CAWSGGLAGTTDTQYF | TGTGCCTGGAGTGGAGGACTAGCGGGGACCACAGATACGCAGTATTTT
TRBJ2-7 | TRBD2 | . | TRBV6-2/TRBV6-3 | CASSFHSGSSYEQYF | TGTGCCAGCAGTTTCCATAGCGGGAGCTCCTACGAGCAGTACTTC
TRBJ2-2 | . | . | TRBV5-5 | CASSLRGDPVTGELFF | TGTGCCAGCAGCTTGCGAGGAGACCCTGTCACCGGGGAGCTGTTTTTT
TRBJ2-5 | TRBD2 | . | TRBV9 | CASSVDRGGLETQYF | TGTGCCAGCAGCGTAGATCGGGGGGGCCTCGAGACCCAGTACTTC
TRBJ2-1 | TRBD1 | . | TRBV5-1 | CASSVSGGSYNEQFF | TGCGCCAGCAGCGTCTCAGGGGGTTCCTACAATGAGCAGTTCTTC
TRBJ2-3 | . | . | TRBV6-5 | CASRTAGTDTQYF | TGTGCCAGCAGAACGGCGGGCACAGATACGCAGTATTTT
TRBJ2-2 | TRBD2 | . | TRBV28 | CASSYAAGVSTGELFF | TGTGCCAGCAGCTACGCGGCGGGGGTTTCCACCGGGGAGCTGTTTTTT
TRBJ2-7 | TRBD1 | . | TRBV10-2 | CACRPGTGNYEQYF | TGCGCCTGCCGACCCGGGACAGGGAACTACGAGCAGTACTTC
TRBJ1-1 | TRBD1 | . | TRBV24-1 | CATSDPTGSGTEAFF | TGTGCCACCAGTGACCCGACAGGGTCTGGGACTGAAGCTTTCTTT
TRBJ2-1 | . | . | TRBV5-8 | CASSLAAVNNEQFF | TGTGCCAGCAGCTTGGCGGCGGTTAACAATGAGCAGTTCTTC
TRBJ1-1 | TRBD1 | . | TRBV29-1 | CSVEDQGTDKAFF | TGCAGCGTTGAAGATCAGGGGACAGACAAAGCTTTCTTT
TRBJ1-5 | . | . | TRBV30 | CACEGGYRQPQHF | TGTGCCTGCGAAGGGGGTTACCGTCAGCCCCAGCATTTT
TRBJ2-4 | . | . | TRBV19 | CASSIGGKAKNIQYF | TGTGCCAGTAGTATTGGGGGCAAAGCCAAAAACATTCAGTACTTC
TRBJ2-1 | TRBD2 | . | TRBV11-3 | CASSLGASGVYNEQFF | TGTGCCAGCAGCTTAGGAGCTAGCGGGGTATACAATGAGCAGTTCTTC
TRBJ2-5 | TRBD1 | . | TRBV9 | CASSVEGTGEETQYF | TGTGCCAGCAGCGTAGAGGGGACAGGGGAAGAGACCCAGTACTTC
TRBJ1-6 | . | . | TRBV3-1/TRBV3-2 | CASSQQGYDNSPLHF | TGTGCCAGCAGCCAACAGGGTTACGACAATTCACCCCTCCACTTT
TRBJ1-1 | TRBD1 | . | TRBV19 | CASSQFGQGGTEAFF | TGTGCCAGTAGTCAGTTCGGACAGGGAGGCACTGAAGCTTTCTTT
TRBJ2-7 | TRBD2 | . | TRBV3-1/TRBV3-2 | CASSQPGLAGLYEQYF | TGTGCCAGCAGCCAACCCGGACTAGCGGGACTCTACGAGCAGTACTTC
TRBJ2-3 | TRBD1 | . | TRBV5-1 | CAGRRTGGYEDTQYF | TGCGCCGGCAGGAGGACAGGGGGCTATGAAGATACGCAGTATTTT
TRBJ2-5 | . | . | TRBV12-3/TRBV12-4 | CPENGGEETQYF | TGTCCGGAAAACGGCGGTGAGGAGACCCAGTACTTC
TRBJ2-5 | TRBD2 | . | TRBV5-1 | CASSSTGLKLETQYF | TGCGCCAGCAGCTCCACGGGACTAAAGTTGGAGACCCAGTACTTC
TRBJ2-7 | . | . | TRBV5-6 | CASSFRDYPSYEQYF | TGTGCCAGCAGCTTCAGAGACTACCCTTCCTACGAGCAGTACTTC
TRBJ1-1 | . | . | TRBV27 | CASGPGGRYTEAFF | TGTGCCAGCGGACCGGGGGGGAGGTACACTGAAGCTTTCTTT
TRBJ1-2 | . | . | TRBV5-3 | CARSFSRGFSYGYTF | TGTGCCAGAAGCTTTAGCCGGGGGTTCAGCTATGGCTACACCTTC
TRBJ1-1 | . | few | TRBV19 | CASSWNSNMNTEAFF | TGTGCCAGTAGTTGGAACAGCAACATGAACACTGAAGCTTTCTTT
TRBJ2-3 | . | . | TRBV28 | CASSPLDTQYF | TGTGCCAGCAGCCCCCTAGATACGCAGTATTTT
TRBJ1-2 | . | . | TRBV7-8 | CASSWRQPNYGYTF | TGTGCCAGCAGCTGGAGACAGCCTAACTATGGCTACACCTTC
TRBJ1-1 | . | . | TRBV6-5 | CASSSLGVETEAFF | TGTGCCAGCAGTTCATTAGGGGTGGAAACTGAAGCTTTCTTT
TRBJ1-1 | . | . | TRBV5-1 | CASSSLTANTEAFF | TGCGCCAGCAGCTCTCTCACAGCGAACACTGAAGCTTTCTTT
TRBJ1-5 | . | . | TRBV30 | CAWTGDQNQPQHF | TGTGCCTGGACAGGGGATCAAAATCAGCCCCAGCATTTT
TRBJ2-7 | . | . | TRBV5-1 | CASSGKTGFHEQYF | TGCGCCAGCAGCGGAAAGACAGGTTTCCACGAGCAGTACTTC